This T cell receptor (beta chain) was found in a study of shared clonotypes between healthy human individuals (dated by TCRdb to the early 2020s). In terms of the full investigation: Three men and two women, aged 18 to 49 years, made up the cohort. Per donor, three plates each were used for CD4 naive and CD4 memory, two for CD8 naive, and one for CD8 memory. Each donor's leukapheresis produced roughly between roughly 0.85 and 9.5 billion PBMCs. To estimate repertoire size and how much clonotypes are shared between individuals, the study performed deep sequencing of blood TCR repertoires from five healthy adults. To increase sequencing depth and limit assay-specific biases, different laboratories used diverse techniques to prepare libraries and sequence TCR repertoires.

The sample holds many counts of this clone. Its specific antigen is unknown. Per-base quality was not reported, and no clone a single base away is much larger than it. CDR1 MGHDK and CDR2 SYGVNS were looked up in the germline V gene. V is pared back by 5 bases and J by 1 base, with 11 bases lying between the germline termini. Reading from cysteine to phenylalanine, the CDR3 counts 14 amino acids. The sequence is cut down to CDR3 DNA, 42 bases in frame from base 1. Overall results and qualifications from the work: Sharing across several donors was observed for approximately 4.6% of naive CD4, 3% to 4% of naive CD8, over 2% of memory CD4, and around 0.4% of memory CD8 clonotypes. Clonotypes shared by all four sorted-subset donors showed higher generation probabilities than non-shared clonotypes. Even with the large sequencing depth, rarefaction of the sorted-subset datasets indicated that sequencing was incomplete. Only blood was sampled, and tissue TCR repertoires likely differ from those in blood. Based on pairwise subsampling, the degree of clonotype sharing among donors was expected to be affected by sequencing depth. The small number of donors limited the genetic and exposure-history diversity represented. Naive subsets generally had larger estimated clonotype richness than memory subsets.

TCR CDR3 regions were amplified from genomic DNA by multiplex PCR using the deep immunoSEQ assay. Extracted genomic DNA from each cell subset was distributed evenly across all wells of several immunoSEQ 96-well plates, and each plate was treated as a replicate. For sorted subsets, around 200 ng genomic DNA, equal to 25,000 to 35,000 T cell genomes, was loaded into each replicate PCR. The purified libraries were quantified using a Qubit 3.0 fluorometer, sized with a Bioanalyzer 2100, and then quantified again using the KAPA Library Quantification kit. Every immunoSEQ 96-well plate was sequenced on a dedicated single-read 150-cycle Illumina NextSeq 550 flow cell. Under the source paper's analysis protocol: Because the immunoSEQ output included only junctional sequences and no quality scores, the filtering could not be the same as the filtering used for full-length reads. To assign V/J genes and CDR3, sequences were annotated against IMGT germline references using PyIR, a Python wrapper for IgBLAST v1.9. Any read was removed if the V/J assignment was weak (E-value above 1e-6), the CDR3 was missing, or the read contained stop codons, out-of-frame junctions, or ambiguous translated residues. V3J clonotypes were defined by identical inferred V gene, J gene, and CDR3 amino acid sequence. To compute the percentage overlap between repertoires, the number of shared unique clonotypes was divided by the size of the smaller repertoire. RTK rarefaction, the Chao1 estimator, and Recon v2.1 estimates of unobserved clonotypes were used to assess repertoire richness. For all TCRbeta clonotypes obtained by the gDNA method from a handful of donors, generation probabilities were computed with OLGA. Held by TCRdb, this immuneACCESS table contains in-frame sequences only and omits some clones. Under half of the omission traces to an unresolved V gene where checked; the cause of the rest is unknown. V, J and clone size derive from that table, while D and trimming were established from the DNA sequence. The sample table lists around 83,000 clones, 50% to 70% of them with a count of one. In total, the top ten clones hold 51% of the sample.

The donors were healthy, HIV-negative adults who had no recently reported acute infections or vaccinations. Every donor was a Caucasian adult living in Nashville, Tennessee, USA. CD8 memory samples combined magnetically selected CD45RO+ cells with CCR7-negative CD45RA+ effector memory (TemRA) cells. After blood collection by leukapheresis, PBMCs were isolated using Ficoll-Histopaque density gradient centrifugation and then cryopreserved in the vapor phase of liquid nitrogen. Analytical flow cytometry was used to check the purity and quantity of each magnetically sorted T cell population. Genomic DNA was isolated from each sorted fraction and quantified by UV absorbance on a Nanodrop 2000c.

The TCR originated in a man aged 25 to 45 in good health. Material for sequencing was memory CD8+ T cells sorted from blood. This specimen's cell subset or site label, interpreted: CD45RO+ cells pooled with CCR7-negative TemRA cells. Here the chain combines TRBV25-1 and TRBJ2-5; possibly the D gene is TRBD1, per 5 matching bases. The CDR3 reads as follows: CASSRARGQETQYF. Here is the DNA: TGTGCCAGCAGTCGGGCAAGGGGCCAAGAGACCCAGTACTTC.